Sequencing of this TCR beta chain was carried out in a study of low-dose radiotherapy and immunotherapy resistance in tumors. Overall study: Cyclophosphamide was given intravenously at 200 mg/m2 every two weeks, and each dose came one day before radiation and immunotherapy.

In its sample, this clonotype was seen many times. Time point noted: before trial treatment. Donors, who were enrolled in a single-arm phase I dose-escalation trial, received nivolumab, ipilimumab, aspirin, low-dose cyclophosphamide and low-dose radiotherapy. The patients who were eligible all carried advanced solid tumors that lacked tumor-infiltrating lymphocytes, meaning the tumors were TIL-negative. Alpha- and beta-chain coverage of first-strand cDNA came from TRAV- and TRBV-specific primers. Amplification of TCRs used a constant-region primer and V-primer adapter for roughly 20 PCR cycles. Amplification of the isolated mRNA used in vitro transcription. Each CDR3 protein gets one entry after TCRdb re-called the reads with MiXCR. The sample carries tens of thousands of distinct CDR3 sequences, 15% to 20% recorded once. This receptor was taken from a male donor with prostate cancer. The sample consisted of PBMCs, taken before treatment.

CDR3 DNA sequence: TGCGCCAGCAGCCAAGCAGGGGGCGGCGGTCAGCCCCAGCATTTT. It is translated as CASSQAGGGGQPQHF. The V gene is TRBV4-1, the J gene TRBJ1-5; 8 bases line up with TRBD1. The V gene's germline CDR1 is MGHRA and CDR2 YSYEKL. With V trimmed by 1 base and J by 6 bases, 5 bases remained unmatched. CDR3 length equals 15 residues.